The 26 T cell receptor beta chains given below trace back to one sample, sequenced in a study of T cells in Graves' hyperthyroidism and ophthalmopathy. Template material for amplifying TCR beta CDR3 regions consisted of RNA transcripts. The HTBI primer set served for first-round RT-PCR of the TCR CDR3. A single record per CDR3 protein comes from TCRdb applying MiXCR to the multiplex PCR reads. The table includes 500,000 to 600,000 distinct CDR3 sequences, 40% to 50% detected once. Source material: peripheral blood or thyroid tissue (not recorded which). The source of these receptors is an adult woman with Graves' disease, either hyperthyroidism or ophthalmopathy (not recorded which).

In this sample, this clonotype turned up many times. The chain has TRBV7-8 and TRBJ1-1, with D unresolved. The germline V gene encodes CDR1 SGHVS and CDR2 FQNEAQ. The CDR3 runs to 13 residues. Trimming pared 3 bases from V and 4 bases from J, leaving 9 bases between. The CDR3 reads CASSLSLGTEAFF. CDR3 coding DNA: TGTGCCAGCAGCTTGAGTTTGGGCACTGAAGCTTTCTTT.

In its sample, this clonotype was seen many times. The V call is TRBV5-1, the J call TRBJ2-7, with TRBD2 matching 9 bases. The trim removed 0 bases at V and 6 bases at J, leaving 10 bases unmatched. This CDR3 spans 16 amino acids. Per the germline V gene, CDR1 is SGHRS and CDR2 is YFSETQ. CDR3 protein: CASSLAASGTSSEQYF. For the CDR3, the DNA is TGCGCCAGCAGCTTGGCCGCCTCCGGGACTAGCTCCGAGCAGTACTTC.

The gene calls are TRBV6-1 and TRBJ1-2, with TRBD1 matching over 10 bases. Trimming removed 1 base from V and 3 bases from J; junction bases left unmatched: 2. The CDR3 runs to 15 residues. In germline, CDR1 is MNHNS, CDR2 SASEGT. The CDR3 region has the DNA TGTGCCAGCAGTGAAGGGGACAGGGGAGACTATGGCTACACCTTC. Translation: CASSEGDRGDYGYTF.

This clonotype came up many times. The chain couples TRBV7-6 to TRBJ1-1; a possible D gene is TRBD1 (6 bases). From germline, CDR1 is SGHVS and CDR2 FNYEAQ. V was cut by 5 bases and J by 0 bases, with 19 bases left in between. The length of the CDR3 is 17 residues. The CDR3 protein is CASSPWGGLDMNTEAFF. The CDR3 nucleotides read TGTGCCAGCAGCCCTTGGGGGGGGCTCGACATGAACACTGAAGCTTTCTTT.

This clonotype was seen only a few times. J is TRBJ1-2 and V is TRBV20-1, with D possibly being TRBD1 (6 bases). The germline V gene has CDR1 DFQATT and CDR2 SNEGSKA (reference sequence). There are 13 residues in the CDR3. The V end lost 4 bases, the J end lost 6 bases, and 15 bases lay between the germline ends. The CDR3 bases are TGCAGTGCTACCAGGACGGCAGGGGATGGCTACACCTTC. Translation: CSATRTAGDGYTF.

This clonotype was seen many times. The chain recombines TRBV19 with TRBJ1-1; TRBD1 is a possible D gene (6 bases). The CDR3 has 13 residues. The V gene's germline CDR1 is LNHDA and CDR2 SQIVND (reference sequence). V lost 7 bases and J 10 bases, leaving 19 bases between the germline ends. DNA of the CDR3: TGTGCCAGTAACCTCGCGGGGGGGGCCGGAGCTTTCTTT. As protein: CASNLAGGAGAFF. Full variable domain (remainder filled in from reference TRBV19 and TRBJ1-1): DGGITQSPKYLFRKEGQNVTLSCEQNLNHDAMYWYRQDPGQGLRLIYYSQIVNDFQKGDIAEGYSVSREKKESFPLTVTSAQKNPTAFYLCASNLAGGAGAFFGQGTRLTVV.

This clonotype was seen a handful of times. The chain recombines TRBV28 with TRBJ2-7; weak D call: TRBD1 (5 bases). The CDR3 loop spans 11 amino acids. Trimming took 7 bases from V and 3 from J, leaving 7 bases between them. Germline V lookup: CDR1 MDHEN, CDR2 SYDVKM. The CDR3 DNA reads as TGTGCCAGCACAGGGCGCTACGAGCAGTACTTC. It encodes CASTGRYEQYF.

Ten or more counts support this clonotype. The chain is built from TRBV6-1 and TRBJ1-5, with D uncertain. The V gene's germline CDR1 is MNHNS and CDR2 SASEGT. The length of the CDR3 is 15 residues. Trimming pared 2 bases from V and 11 bases from J, leaving 19 bases between. This CDR3 reads CASSELYSQQSAQHF. The CDR3, as DNA: TGTGCCAGCAGTGAATTGTACAGCCAACAATCAGCCCAGCATTTT.

This clonotype was seen ten or more times. The V and J genes are TRBV20-1 and TRBJ2-2; 10 nucleotides align to TRBD2. J gave up 6 bases and V 3 bases, and 7 bases lay outside the gene matches. This CDR3 is 15 amino acids long. Germline CDR1 reads DFQATT; CDR2 reads SNEGSKA (reference sequence). As DNA, the CDR3 is TGCAGTGCTAGTTCCCAGCGGGAGGGCCCCGGGGAGCTGTTTTTT. Its protein is CSASSQREGPGELFF.

The chain recombines TRBV6-1 with TRBJ1-1; 7 bases agree with TRBD1. The J segment lost 0 bases and the V segment lost 7 bases, leaving 8 bases of the junction unmatched. Germline V lookup: CDR1 MNHNS, CDR2 SASEGT. The CDR3 has 15 residues. DNA of the CDR3: TGTGCCAGCATTTACCAGGGGGTAGTGAACACTGAAGCTTTCTTT. Protein sequence: CASIYQGVVNTEAFF.

The gene calls are TRBV7-3 and TRBJ2-7; 8 bases match TRBD1. This CDR3 has 15 residues. The trim removed 8 bases at V and 3 bases at J, leaving 12 bases unmatched. Germline V gene sequence: CDR1 SGHTA, CDR2 FQGTGA. The CDR3 spells CASARGRDRNYEQYF. CDR3 in DNA: TGTGCCAGCGCCCGCGGACGGGACAGGAACTACGAGCAGTACTTC.

This clonotype showed up many times. The V and J genes are TRBV5-1 and TRBJ1-1, with unresolved D. V was trimmed by 0 bases and J by 4 bases, leaving 13 bases between them. The CDR3 totals 15 residues. CDR1 is SGHRS, CDR2 YFSETQ, per germline. The CDR3 loop reads CASSLVEGGSTEAFF. CDR3 coding DNA: TGCGCCAGCAGCTTGGTGGAGGGAGGCTCCACTGAAGCTTTCTTT.

This clonotype was observed many times. The chain joins TRBV19 to TRBJ2-7, with TRBD2 identical over 13 bases. The CDR3 has 15 amino acids. Germline values: CDR1 LNHDA, CDR2 SQIVND (reference sequence). V dropped 3 bases and J dropped 8; count of bases not matched to a gene: 7. CDR3 coding DNA: TGTGCCAGTAGTATTCGGACTAGCGGGAGTATGCAGCAGTACTTC. It encodes CASSIRTSGSMQQYF.

J is TRBJ2-7 and V is TRBV12-3 or TRBV12-4, with D maybe TRBD1 (5 bases). Trimming removed 6 bases at V and 3 bases at J, with 12 bases between. The CDR3 spans 13 residues. CDR3 region: CASRTRQNYEQYF. The CDR3 DNA is TGTGCCAGCAGAACCCGACAGAACTACGAGCAGTACTTC.

This clonotype showed up many times. V and J are TRBV2 and TRBJ2-2; D gene uncertain. CDR3 size: 11 residues. CDR1 is SNHLY, CDR2 FYNNEI, per germline. V dropped 0 bases and J dropped 7 bases, with 0 bases sitting between them. The DNA for the CDR3 is TGTGCCAGCAGTGAAGCCGGGGAGCTGTTTTTT. Translated, it gives CASSEAGELFF.

This chain uses TRBV7-9 with TRBJ1-1; D ambiguous. Trimming took off 2 bases at V and 3 bases at J, with 10 bases between the two ends. The germline V gene encodes CDR1 SEHNR and CDR2 FQNEAQ (reference sequence). The CDR3 contains 14 residues. For the CDR3, the DNA is TGTGCCAGCAGCTTAACGAAGAGGGACACTGAAGCTTTCTTT. Translating gives CASSLTKRDTEAFF.

The gene calls are TRBV11-2 and TRBJ1-2; no reliable D call. V was pared by 7 bases and J by 8 bases, with 14 bases between. From germline, CDR1 is SGHAT and CDR2 FQNNGV. The CDR3 extends over 12 amino acids. The CDR3 loop reads CASKQEGSGYTF. The CDR3 DNA follows: TGTGCCAGCAAACAAGAGGGCTCGGGCTACACCTTC.

This clonotype was detected a few times. For the CDR3, the DNA is TGCAGCTTACAAGCGGGAGTGAACGAGCAGTACTTC. Its protein product is CSLQAGVNEQYF. The rearrangement uses TRBV29-1 and TRBJ2-7; 8 positions match TRBD2. The junction had 8 bases not matched to a gene; V was cut back by 8 bases and J by 5 bases. The CDR3 has 12 amino acids. Germline CDR1 and CDR2: SQVTM and ANQGSEA.

The chain joins TRBV29-1 to TRBJ2-7; 14 nucleotides align to TRBD2. Losses at the gene ends were 4 bases for V and 2 bases for J; bases not matched to a gene: 7. This CDR3 has 16 amino acids. Germline CDR1 and CDR2: SQVTM and ANQGSEA. CDR3 coding DNA: TGCAGCGTTGTTGTGACTAGCGGGAGGGCGGCCTACGAGCAGTACTTC. Its protein product is CSVVVTSGRAAYEQYF.

The rearrangement links TRBV2 to TRBJ2-2; 10 bases align to TRBD2. Trimming at V came to 5 bases and at J to 7 bases, leaving 10 bases not matched to a gene. This CDR3 has 16 amino acids. Germline CDR1 SNHLY, CDR2 FYNNEI. CDR3 residues: CASSPIAGGSDGELFF. In DNA form, the CDR3 reads TGTGCCAGCAGTCCGATAGCGGGAGGCAGTGACGGGGAGCTGTTTTTT.

The chain recombines TRBV11-2 with TRBJ1-2, with D possibly being TRBD1 (6 bases). The CDR3 is 15 amino acids. Germline loops: CDR1 SGHAT, CDR2 FQNNGV. The ends were cut back, 7 bases at V and 4 bases at J, with 19 bases in the middle. This CDR3 is CASIEVGGPSYGYTF. CDR3 bases: TGTGCCAGCATCGAAGTGGGGGGGCCCAGCTATGGCTACACCTTC.

The V gene is TRBV29-1, the J gene TRBJ2-6, with 7 nucleotides matching TRBD1. The trim removed 4 bases at V and 0 bases at J, leaving 9 bases unmatched. The CDR3 contains 17 residues. The V gene's germline CDR1 is SQVTM and CDR2 ANQGSEA. The CDR3 DNA follows: TGCAGCGTTGCCTGGACAGGTGAAAACTCTGGGGCCAACGTCCTGACTTTC. It codes for CSVAWTGENSGANVLTF.

Comments on this clonotype: This may be a read error, as it is one base from a much larger clone. Given the absence of the conserved phenylalanine or tryptophan at the CDR3 end, a read error is likely. The chain joins TRBV7-3 to TRBJ2-7, with a possible D match to TRBD1 (5 bases). The germline gives CDR1 SGHTA, CDR2 FQGTGA. The V end was cut by 6 bases, the J end by 4 bases, with 7 bases between. The CDR3 is 11 residues long. The CDR3 sequence is CASRGAYEQYS. The CDR3 bases are TGTGCCAGCAGAGGGGCTTACGAGCAGTACTCC.

This clonotype came up a few times. The CDR3: CASSTDRMTQYF. CDR3 in DNA: TGTGCCAGCAGCACGGACCGTATGACGCAGTATTTT. The V call is TRBV12-3 or TRBV12-4, the J call TRBJ2-3; D remains ambiguous. Trimming took off 6 bases at V and 9 bases at J, with 13 bases between the two ends. The CDR3 has 12 residues.

This clonotype was picked up a small number of times. The chain combines TRBV10-3 with TRBJ1-4, with TRBD1 matching 8 bases. CDR3 length: 15 amino acids. Germline CDR1 reads ENHRY; CDR2 reads SYGVKD. J was trimmed by 5 bases and V by 3 bases; bases with no gene match: 5. The CDR3 coding sequence is TGTGCCATCAGTGAAGACCAGGGGGCGAATGAAAAACTGTTTTTT. This encodes CAISEDQGANEKLFF.

CDR3 in DNA: TGTGCCAGCAGTCGGGACAGGGTATCTTCACCCCTCCACTTT. It encodes CASSRDRVSSPLHF. V usage is TRBV2 and J usage is TRBJ1-6; 9 bases are shared with TRBD1. This CDR3 spans 14 amino acids. In germline, CDR1 is SNHLY, CDR2 FYNNEI. The V segment lost 5 bases and the J segment 9 bases; nucleotides outside the gene matches: 5. The full variable domain, rest sourced from reference TRBV2 and TRBJ1-6, is EPEVTQTPSHQVTQMGQEVILRCVPISNHLYFYWYRQILGQKVEFLVSFYNNEISEKSEIFDDQFSVERPDGSNFTLKIRSTKLEDSAMYFCASSRDRVSSPLHFGNGTRLTVT.